This TCR beta chain was found in a study of a mutant IDH1 vaccine in newly diagnosed glioma. Time point given: week 11, during vaccination. All doses held 300 ug of mutant IDH1 20-mer peptide, with topical imiquimod. The study enrolled donors with new WHO grade 3 or 4 IDH1-mutant, ATRX-lost astrocytomas. Regarding this clone: The antigen remains undetermined.

Profiled with immunoSEQ multiplex PCR; TCRdb holds only in-frame clones, not every one. Among around 120,000 clones listed, roughly 78% were seen once. Trimming took 1 base from V and 6 from J; bases not matched to a gene: 5. In germline, CDR1 is MNHEY, CDR2 SMNVEV (reference sequence). The length of the CDR3 is 16 residues. The sequenced sample was PBMCs, obtained from a glioma patient whose treatment included an IDH1 peptide vaccine. This sequence originates from a man between 40 and 49 years old with glioma. V usage is TRBV27 and J usage is TRBJ2-1, with TRBD2 matching over 11 bases. For the CDR3, the DNA is TGTGCCAGCAGTTTATGGCCTAGCGGGGGGCCCAATGAGCAGTTCTTC. Translated, it gives CASSLWPSGGPNEQFF.